This note documents a single T cell receptor (beta chain) sequence. CDR1 is LGHDT and CDR2 is YNNKEL in the germline V gene (reference sequence). Trimming cost V 4 bases and J 7 bases; bases outside gene matches: 6. There are 15 residues in the CDR3. This record belongs to a study of blood T cell repertoires in COVID-19. On the study more broadly: The origin of the acute and convalescent COVID-19 samples was the United States, Italy and Spain. T cells, B-cell-depleted T cells, or PBMCs provided the cDNA or gDNA that served as material.

Authors' data handling: Reference gene primer amplification gave nucleated cell count estimates. Using immunoSEQ multiplex PCR, the repertoire was profiled, and TCRdb retains in-frame clones only, with some absent. V and J calls and clone size follow that table, whereas D and trimming were derived from the DNA. The sample contains 250,000 to 350,000 clones, 86% of which appear only once. The material sequenced was peripheral blood. The chain combines TRBV3-1 (or the pseudogene TRBV3-2) with TRBJ2-1; TRBD1 matches at 11 bases. This sequence was found in a woman aged 25 to 45 with active or convalescent COVID-19. The CDR3 nucleotides are TGTGCCAGCAGCCGAGGACAGGGGGCGCAGAATGAGCAGTTCTTC. Translated, it gives CASSRGQGAQNEQFF.